This is a list of T cell receptor beta chains from one sample in a study of blood T cell repertoires in COVID-19. TCRdb's table, derived via immunoSEQ multiplex PCR, lists solely in-frame clones and lacks some. The sample shows roughly 250,000 clones, 88% of them seen only once. The material sequenced was peripheral blood. The source is a woman in her 40s who had recovered from COVID-19. Each CDR3 is given with its conserved first and last residue. D genes are given only for firm matches. Where a row states a size, it is once, few, many or the class of an expanded clone; other rows omit it.

size	D	J	V	CDR3	DNA
NA	NA	TRBJ1-6	TRBV6-6	CASSYSTGGNSPLHF	TGTGCCAGCAGTTACTCGACGGGGGGGAATTCACCCCTCCACTTT
few	TRBD1	TRBJ1-2	TRBV5-4	CASSLYPEGARGYTF	TGTGCCAGCAGCTTGTACCCAGAGGGGGCGCGTGGCTACACCTTC
NA	TRBD2	TRBJ2-1	TRBV5-1	CASSLAGLAGASSYNEQFF	TGCGCCAGCAGCTTGGCTGGACTAGCGGGGGCCAGCTCCTACAATGAGCAGTTCTTC
once	TRBD2	TRBJ2-2	TRBV7-8	CASSLVTSGRATGELFF	TGTGCCAGCAGCTTAGTGACTAGCGGGAGGGCCACCGGGGAGCTGTTTTTT
NA	TRBD1	TRBJ1-4	TRBV7-9	CASSQRTGAGEKLFF	TGTGCCAGCAGCCAACGGACAGGGGCTGGGGAAAAACTGTTTTTT
few	TRBD2	TRBJ2-1	TRBV9	CASSPRLAGEYNEQFF	TGTGCCAGCAGCCCGAGACTAGCGGGGGAGTACAATGAGCAGTTCTTC
NA	TRBD1	TRBJ1-5	TRBV24-1	CATSAGQGVHQPQHF	TGTGCCACCAGTGCCGGCCAGGGGGTCCATCAGCCCCAGCATTTT
NA	NA	TRBJ2-1	TRBV6-4	CASSPTRAGEQFF	TGTGCCAGCAGCCCCACCCGGGCGGGTGAGCAGTTCTTC
NA	NA	TRBJ1-5	TRBV7-8	CASTPGQGYNQPQHF	TGTGCCAGCACTCCAGGGCAGGGCTACAATCAGCCCCAGCATTTT
NA	NA	TRBJ2-1	TRBV18	CASSPLVDYNEQFF	TGTGCCAGCTCCCCGCTAGTGGACTACAATGAGCAGTTCTTC
NA	TRBD1	TRBJ1-1	TRBV7-9	CASSPTQGLNTEAFF	TGTGCCAGCAGCCCGACACAGGGGTTGAACACTGAAGCTTTCTTT
NA	NA	TRBJ1-5	TRBV28	CASTPPAGKSNQPQHF	TGTGCCAGCACCCCACCGGCAGGGAAGAGCAATCAGCCCCAGCATTTT
NA	NA	TRBJ2-2	TRBV7-9	CASSLGQPNTGELFF	TGTGCCAGCAGCTTGGGGCAACCGAACACCGGGGAGCTGTTTTTT
once	TRBD2	TRBJ2-1	TRBV6-2/TRBV6-3	CASSYSWTSGRGEDEQFF	TGTGCCAGCAGTTACTCGTGGACTAGCGGGAGGGGGGAAGATGAGCAGTTCTTC
NA	NA	TRBJ2-5	TRBV6-5	CASRPQGASGTQYF	TGTGCCAGCAGACCCCAGGGCGCCTCCGGGACCCAGTACTTC
NA	NA	TRBJ2-1	TRBV7-2	CASSLAGWVQFF	TGTGCCAGCAGCTTAGCGGGCTGGGTGCAGTTCTTC
once	TRBD2	TRBJ2-2	TRBV7-8	CASSLVSGGRGSGELFF	TGTGCCAGCAGCTTAGTGTCTGGCGGGAGGGGCTCCGGGGAGCTGTTTTTT
NA	TRBD2	TRBJ2-2	TRBV7-8	CASSPGLAVGPPGELFF	TGTGCCAGCAGCCCGGGACTAGCGGTGGGTCCACCCGGGGAGCTGTTTTTT
few	TRBD2	TRBJ2-7	TRBV7-3	CASSEGLPGVSEQYF	TGTGCCAGCAGCGAGGGACTACCGGGCGTGAGCGAGCAGTACTTC
NA	NA	TRBJ2-7	TRBV20-1	CSAARAVEQYF	TGCAGTGCTGCGCGGGCTGTAGAGCAGTACTTC
once	NA	TRBJ1-1	TRBV20-1	CSANLRGTAFF	TGCAGTGCTAATCTTCGGGGTACGGCTTTCTTT
NA	NA	TRBJ1-4	TRBV5-1	CASSAAGGLGEKLFF	TGCGCCAGCAGCGCCGCGGGCGGCCTCGGTGAAAAACTGTTTTTT
NA	NA	TRBJ1-6	TRBV10-2	CASSEVARNSPLHF	TGCGCCAGCAGTGAGGTCGCGCGGAATTCACCCCTCCACTTT
few	NA	TRBJ2-5	TRBV27	CASSLWARETQYF	TGTGCCAGCAGTTTATGGGCCAGAGAGACCCAGTACTTC
NA	NA	TRBJ2-7	TRBV11-2	CASSLGRSPGEQYF	TGTGCCAGCAGCCTCGGCCGGTCCCCCGGGGAGCAGTACTTC
NA	TRBD2	TRBJ2-7	TRBV3-1/TRBV3-2	CASSQETSGPPYEQYF	TGTGCCAGCAGCCAGGAAACTAGCGGGCCACCCTACGAGCAGTACTTC
NA	TRBD1	TRBJ2-1	TRBV6-5	CASSSRQGRYNEQFF	TGTGCCAGCAGCTCTCGACAGGGGAGGTACAATGAGCAGTTCTTC
NA	NA	TRBJ2-4	TRBV7-9	CASSRSGAKNIQYF	TGTGCCAGCAGCAGATCAGGAGCCAAAAACATTCAGTACTTC
NA	TRBD2	TRBJ2-1	TRBV12-3/TRBV12-4	CASNRGGYNEQFF	TGTGCCAGCAACCGGGGGGGGTACAATGAGCAGTTCTTC
NA	NA	TRBJ1-3	TRBV4-1	CASSPSGGNTIYF	TGCGCCAGCAGCCCCTCCGGGGGAAACACCATATATTTT
once	NA	TRBJ1-2	TRBV23-1	CASSRRWRGYGYTF	TGCGCCAGCAGCCGCCGGTGGAGGGGCTATGGCTACACCTTC
NA	TRBD1	TRBJ2-2	TRBV2	CASSARDRGPVGELFF	TGTGCCAGCAGTGCCAGGGACAGGGGGCCCGTCGGGGAGCTGTTTTTT
few	TRBD2	TRBJ2-2	TRBV29-1	CSVGGAGVGTGELFF	TGCAGCGTTGGAGGCGCGGGAGTAGGGACCGGGGAGCTGTTTTTT
once	NA	TRBJ2-3	TRBV30	CAWSVGARATDTQYF	TGTGCCTGGAGTGTTGGGGCTCGGGCCACAGATACGCAGTATTTT
few	NA	TRBJ1-1	TRBV28	CASSLPYNTEAFF	TGTGCCAGCAGTTTACCCTACAACACTGAAGCTTTCTTT
NA	TRBD1	TRBJ1-2	TRBV7-9	CASTPGGPLPYGYTF	TGTGCCAGCACCCCAGGGGGGCCCCTCCCTTATGGCTACACCTTC
once	TRBD2	TRBJ2-3	TRBV30	CAWSPRSGMGIADTQYF	TGTGCCTGGAGCCCCAGGAGCGGGATGGGGATCGCAGATACGCAGTATTTT
NA	NA	TRBJ1-5	TRBV18	CASSPPRTVPQPQHF	TGTGCCAGCTCACCACCCCGGACAGTCCCTCAGCCCCAGCATTTT
NA	NA	TRBJ2-5	TRBV19	CASSTRGTQYF	TGTGCCAGTAGTACCCGGGGGACCCAGTACTTC
NA	TRBD1	TRBJ1-1	TRBV2	CASSKPGQGNTEAFF	TGTGCCAGCAGTAAACCGGGACAGGGGAACACTGAAGCTTTCTTT
once	TRBD2	TRBJ2-1	TRBV29-1	CSAGRAGSYNEQFF	TGCAGCGCCGGGAGGGCCGGATCCTACAATGAGCAGTTCTTC
NA	TRBD1	TRBJ1-1	TRBV6-6	CASSYSTGAGTEAFF	TGTGCCAGCAGTTACTCGACAGGGGCGGGCACTGAAGCTTTCTTT
NA	NA	TRBJ2-2	TRBV6-2/TRBV6-3	CASSPILTGELFF	TGTGCCAGCAGTCCCATACTGACCGGGGAGCTGTTTTTT
NA	NA	TRBJ2-2	TRBV5-1	CASSAQANTGELFF	TGCGCCAGCAGTGCACAGGCGAACACCGGGGAGCTGTTTTTT